This T cell receptor beta chain is drawn from a study of breast tumors, draining lymph nodes, adjacent tissues. Germline lookup yields CDR1 SQVTM and CDR2 ANQGSEA. Between the trimmed V and J ends, which lost 1 base and 11 bases, there was a span of 26 bases. The length of the CDR3 is 16 residues. This clonotype was seen only a few times. The antigen is undetermined. Axillary draining lymph nodes of breast cancer patients supplied the node samples. TCRdb called the multiplex PCR reads again in MiXCR, with one record for every CDR3 protein. The repertoire holds approximately 90,000 distinct CDR3 sequences, with approximately 30% as singletons. Study-level points and caveats: Findings are consistent with lymph node origin and intratumoral expansion of most tumor T cells. Tumor T cell lymph node origin was a supported hypothesis, not proven. Luminal-like breast cancer showed significantly higher tumor–nontumor repertoire similarity than basal-like. Tumor repertoires ranked between lymph nodes and nontumor tissue in diversity, with V and J gene preferences.

This clonotype was sampled from a female donor with breast cancer. Some clones in this sample may be carry-over from other donors' samples. The chain has TRBV29-1 and TRBJ1-2; no definite D call. Sequenced sample: axillary lymph node tissue. This chain's CDR3 is CSVEGSWGSGDCGYTF. CDR3 sequence (DNA): TGCAGCGTTGAAGGCAGTTGGGGTAGTGGTGACTGTGGTTACACCTTC.